This TCR beta chain was identified in a study of CD8 T cells in ankylosing spondylitis. Study outcomes and limitations: Clones linked to the disease showed a CD8+ phenotype. They occurred at relatively low frequencies in peripheral blood. Significant enrichment of disease-linked clones was reportedly seen in matched ankylosing spondylitis synovial fluid.

TCRdb analysed the 5' RACE reads with MiXCR anew, one entry per CDR3 protein. Of roughly 130,000 distinct CDR3 sequences listed, 6% to 8.5% are singletons. V trimming: 5 bases; J trimming: 7 bases; junction bases outside the gene matches: 7. The CDR3 contains 14 residues. This clonotype was detected a few times. No antigen is known for it. The receptor's source is a male donor with ankylosing spondylitis or in good health (not recorded which). Sequencing was carried out using blood, either unsorted or a sorted T cell fraction (not recorded which). The gene calls are TRBV12-3 or TRBV12-4 and TRBJ2-1; 8 bases map to TRBD2. The CDR3 DNA is TGTGCCAGCAGTCCCCAGCGGGAGAGTAATGAGCAGTTCTTC. This gives the protein CASSPQRESNEQFF.